These 11 T cell receptor beta chains share one sample of origin, sequenced in a study of T cell responses to AZD1222 COVID-19 vaccine. The repertoire was sequenced with immunoSEQ multiplex PCR; TCRdb's copy has only in-frame clones and lacks some. The sample yields tens of thousands of clones, 75% to 90% seen once. Source: peripheral blood, taken on day 0 of AZD1222 vaccination. Every receptor here comes from an adult in good health.

The chain is built from TRBV29-1 and TRBJ2-7; 7 bases match TRBD2. Losses at the gene ends were 5 bases for V and 2 bases for J; bases not matched to a gene: 9. Germline lookup yields CDR1 SQVTM and CDR2 ANQGSEA. This CDR3 is built from 14 residues. CDR3 DNA: TGCAGCGTTTCAGGGAGGGCTTCGACCTACGAGCAGTACTTC. This gives the protein CSVSGRASTYEQYF.

CDR3 nucleotide sequence: TGTGCCAGCAGCCCCTTCGGGGGGGGAGCCTACGAGCAGTACTTC. Its translation is CASSPFGGGAYEQYF. The chain uses TRBV6-5 and TRBJ2-7; 8 nucleotides match TRBD2. Germline V gene sequence: CDR1 MNHEY, CDR2 SVGAGI. CDR3 length: 15 residues. J lost 2 bases, V lost 6 bases, and 9 bases had no gene match.

The sample holds one count of this clone. The CDR3 DNA reads as TGTGCCAGCAGGGGACAGGGGATCTACGAGCAGTACTTC. Translated: CASRGQGIYEQYF. The genes are TRBV28 and TRBJ2-7; 10 bases match TRBD1. The CDR3 consists of 13 residues. The V gene end was trimmed by 6 bases and the J gene end by 3 bases; junction bases not matched to a gene: 2. The germline V gene encodes CDR1 MDHEN and CDR2 SYDVKM. Full variable domain (rest looked up from reference TRBV28 and TRBJ2-7): DVKVTQSSRYLVKRTGEKVFLECVQDMDHENMFWYRQDPGLGLRLIYFSYDVKMKEKGDIPEGYSVSREKKERFSLILESASTNQTSMYLCASRGQGIYEQYFGPGTRLTVT.

The chain joins TRBV28 to TRBJ1-5; D is possibly TRBD1 (6 bases). CDR3 size: 16 residues. The germline V gene has CDR1 MDHEN and CDR2 SYDVKM. Between the trimmed V and J ends, which lost 0 bases and 7 bases, there was a span of 16 bases. This chain's CDR3 is CASSLWDRAKKQPQHF. In nucleotides, the CDR3 is TGTGCCAGCAGTTTATGGGACAGAGCAAAGAAACAGCCCCAGCATTTT.

This chain's CDR3 is CASSKTSGRFGELFF. The CDR3 DNA is TGTGCCAGCAGCAAGACTAGCGGGAGGTTCGGGGAGCTGTTTTTT. V usage is TRBV3-1 (or the pseudogene TRBV3-2) and J usage is TRBJ2-2; 13 nucleotides align to TRBD2. The CDR3 spans 15 residues. Germline V gene lookup returns CDR1 LGHDT and CDR2 YNNKEL (reference sequence). With 5 bases clipped from V and 7 bases from J, the junction kept 4 bases outside the gene matches.

The J gene is TRBJ1-2, the V gene TRBV4-2; TRBD1 is a possible D gene (6 bases). Trimming took 0 bases from V and 1 from J, leaving 15 bases between them. CDR1 and CDR2 (germline): LGHNA, YNFKEQ. This CDR3 spans 17 amino acids. Here the CDR3 DNA reads TGTGCCAGCAGCCAAGAAGGGACACCGACTCTTAACTATGGCTACACCTTC. Its protein product is CASSQEGTPTLNYGYTF.

The genes are TRBV28 and TRBJ1-2; D is uncertain. With 6 bases removed from V and 7 bases from J, the gap between germline ends came to 15 bases. This CDR3 region has 13 residues. CDR1 MDHEN and CDR2 SYDVKM come from the germline V gene. CDR3 protein: CASRHPRETGYTF. The CDR3 coding sequence is TGTGCCAGCAGACACCCACGAGAGACTGGCTACACCTTC.

The V call is TRBV28, the J call TRBJ1-4, with D possibly TRBD1 on 5 matching bases. Germline V gene sequence: CDR1 MDHEN, CDR2 SYDVKM. Trimming removed 3 bases at V and 5 bases at J, with 13 bases between. This CDR3 contains 15 residues. CDR3 sequence: CASSFLRGLNEKLFF. CDR3 nucleotide sequence: TGTGCCAGCAGTTTCCTAAGGGGCCTAAATGAAAAACTGTTTTTT.

This chain connects TRBV3-1 (or the pseudogene TRBV3-2) to TRBJ2-2; 7 bases line up with TRBD2. Germline lookup yields CDR1 LGHDT and CDR2 YNNKEL (reference sequence). Unmatched junction bases numbered 5, after V lost 6 bases and J lost 4 bases. The CDR3 is 14 residues long. The CDR3 spells CASSLAEITGELFF. In DNA form, the CDR3 reads TGTGCCAGCAGTCTAGCGGAAATCACCGGGGAGCTGTTTTTT.

V and J are TRBV6-4 and TRBJ2-3; D remains ambiguous. The CDR3 runs to 14 residues. Germline CDR1 reads MRHNA; CDR2 reads SNTAGT. V gave up 5 bases and J gave up 3 bases, with 12 bases separating them. CDR3 coding DNA: TGTGCCAGCAGTACGGCCCCGGGTACAGATACGCAGTATTTT. Protein: CASSTAPGTDTQYF.

This chain connects TRBV5-5 to TRBJ1-1; D unclear. Per germline, CDR1 SGHKS and CDR2 YYEKEE (reference sequence). The CDR3 is 12 residues long. Trimming removed 4 bases at V and 4 bases at J, with 8 bases between. As DNA, the CDR3 is TGTGCCAGCAGCCCCTTGATCACTGAAGCTTTCTTT. Translating it yields CASSPLITEAFF.